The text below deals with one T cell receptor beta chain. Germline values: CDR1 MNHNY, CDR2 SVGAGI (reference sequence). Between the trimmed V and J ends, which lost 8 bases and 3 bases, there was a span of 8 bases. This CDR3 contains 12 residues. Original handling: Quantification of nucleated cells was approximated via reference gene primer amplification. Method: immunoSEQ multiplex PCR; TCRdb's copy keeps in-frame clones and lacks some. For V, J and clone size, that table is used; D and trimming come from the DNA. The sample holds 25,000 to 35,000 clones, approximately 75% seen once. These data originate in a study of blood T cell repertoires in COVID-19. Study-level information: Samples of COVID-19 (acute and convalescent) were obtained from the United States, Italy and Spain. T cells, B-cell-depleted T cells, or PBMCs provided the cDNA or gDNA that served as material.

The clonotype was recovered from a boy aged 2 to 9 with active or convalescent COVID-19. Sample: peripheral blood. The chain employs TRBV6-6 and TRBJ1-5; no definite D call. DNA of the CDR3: TGTGCCAGCCGGGATTCCAATCAGCCCCAGCATTTT. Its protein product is CASRDSNQPQHF.